This TCR beta chain was identified in a study of response to subunit inactivated influenza vaccine. The V end was cut by 8 bases, the J end by 1 base, with 14 bases between. Germline values: CDR1 KGHSH, CDR2 LQKENI. The CDR3 is 14 amino acids. Study-level findings and limits: With each seasonal influenza vaccination, the authors suggested, few new T cells are recruited.

Of note for this clonotype: Its matching antigen is unknown.

TCRdb re-called the RT-PCR reads with MiXCR, one entry per CDR3 protein. In the table there are hundreds of thousands of distinct CDR3 sequences, more than 15% of which are singletons. This specimen was PBMCs from blood, taken 11 to 12 days after vaccination. This sequence was found in a man aged 50-59 years who received an inactivated influenza vaccine. The gene calls are TRBV18 and TRBJ2-5, with D unresolved. CDR3 nucleotides: TGTGCCAGCGAAGGAGACGGTGTCCAAGAGACCCAGTACTTC. It encodes CASEGDGVQETQYF.